The entry below describes one TCR beta chain. No antigen is known for it. The record originates from a study of response to subunit inactivated influenza vaccine. The CDR3 runs 15 residues. The ends were cut back, 1 base at V and 2 bases at J, with 9 bases in the middle. Germline CDR1 reads DFQATT; CDR2 reads SNEGSKA (reference sequence). Each CDR3 protein is one row after TCRdb ran MiXCR on the RT-PCR reads. The sample includes 700,000 to 900,000 distinct CDR3 sequences, about 20% of them seen just once. The study, taken as a whole, reports: Each seasonal influenza vaccination, the authors suggested, recruits few new T cells.

This receptor was taken from a man aged 45-65 years who received an inactivated influenza vaccine. The chain employs TRBV20-1 and TRBJ2-6; D not resolved. Sequences were derived from PBMCs from blood, sampled around 5 days after vaccination. The CDR3 region is CSARVAAPGANVLTF. For the CDR3, the DNA is TGCAGTGCTAGAGTGGCGGCACCTGGGGCCAACGTCCTGACTTTC.